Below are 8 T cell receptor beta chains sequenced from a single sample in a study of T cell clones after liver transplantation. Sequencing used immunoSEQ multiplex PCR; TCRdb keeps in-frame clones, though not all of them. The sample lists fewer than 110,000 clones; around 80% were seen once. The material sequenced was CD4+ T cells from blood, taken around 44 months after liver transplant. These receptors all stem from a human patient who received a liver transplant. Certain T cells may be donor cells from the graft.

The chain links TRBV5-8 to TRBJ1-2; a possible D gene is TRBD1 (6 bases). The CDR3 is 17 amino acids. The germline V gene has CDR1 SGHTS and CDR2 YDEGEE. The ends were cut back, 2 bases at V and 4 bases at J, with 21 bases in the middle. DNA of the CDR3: TGTGCCAGCAGCTTAAGACAGGACAGCCTATACATCTATGGCTACACCTTC. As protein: CASSLRQDSLYIYGYTF.

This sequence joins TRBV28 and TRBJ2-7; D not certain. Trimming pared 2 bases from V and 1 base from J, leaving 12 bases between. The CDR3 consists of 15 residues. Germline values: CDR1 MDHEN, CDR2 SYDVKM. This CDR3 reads CASSLSSSGSYEQYF. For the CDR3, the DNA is TGTGCCAGCAGTTTAAGTTCGTCGGGTTCCTACGAGCAGTACTTC.

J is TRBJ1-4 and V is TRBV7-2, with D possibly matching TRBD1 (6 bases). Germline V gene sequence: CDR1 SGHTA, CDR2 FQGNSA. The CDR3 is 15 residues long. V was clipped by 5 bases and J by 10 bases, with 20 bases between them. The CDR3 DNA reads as TGTGCCAGCAGCCGGCAGGGGACCACTCTGACAAAACTGTTTTTT. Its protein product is CASSRQGTTLTKLFF.

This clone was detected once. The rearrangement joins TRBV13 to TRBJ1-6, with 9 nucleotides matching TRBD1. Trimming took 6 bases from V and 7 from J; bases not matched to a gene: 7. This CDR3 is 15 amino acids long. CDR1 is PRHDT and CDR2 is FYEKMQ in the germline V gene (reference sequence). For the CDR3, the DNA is TGTGCCAGCAGATGGGACAGGGCCGGGAATTCACCCCTCCACTTT. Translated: CASRWDRAGNSPLHF.

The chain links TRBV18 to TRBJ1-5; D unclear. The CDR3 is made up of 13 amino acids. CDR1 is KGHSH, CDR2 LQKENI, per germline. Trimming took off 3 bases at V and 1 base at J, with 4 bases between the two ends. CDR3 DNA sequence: TGTGCCAGCTCACCGGGGAGCAATCAGCCCCAGCATTTT. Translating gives CASSPGSNQPQHF.

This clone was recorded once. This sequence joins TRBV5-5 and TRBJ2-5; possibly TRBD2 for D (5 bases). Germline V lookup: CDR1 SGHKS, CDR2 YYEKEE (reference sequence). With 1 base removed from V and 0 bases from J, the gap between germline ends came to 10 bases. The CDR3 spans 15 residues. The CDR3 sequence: CASSLMVAYQETQYF. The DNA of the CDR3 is TGTGCCAGCAGCTTGATGGTAGCGTACCAAGAGACCCAGTACTTC.

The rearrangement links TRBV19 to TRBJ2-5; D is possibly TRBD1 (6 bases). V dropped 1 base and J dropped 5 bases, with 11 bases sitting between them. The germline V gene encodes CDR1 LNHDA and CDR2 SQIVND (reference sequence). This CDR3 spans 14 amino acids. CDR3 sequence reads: CASSIGRGSETQYF. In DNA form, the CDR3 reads TGTGCCAGTAGTATAGGCAGGGGTTCGGAGACCCAGTACTTC.

The CDR3 nucleotides are TGTGCCAGCAGGAAAAAAAGTGGGGGTTCCTACGAGCAGTACTTC. Its protein product is CASRKKSGGSYEQYF. This chain joins TRBV6-5 and TRBJ2-7, with D perhaps TRBD1 or TRBD2 (5 bases each). V lost 6 bases, J lost 1 base, and 16 bases lay in between. Germline CDR1 is MNHEY and CDR2 is SVGAGI. The CDR3 sequence is 15 residues long.